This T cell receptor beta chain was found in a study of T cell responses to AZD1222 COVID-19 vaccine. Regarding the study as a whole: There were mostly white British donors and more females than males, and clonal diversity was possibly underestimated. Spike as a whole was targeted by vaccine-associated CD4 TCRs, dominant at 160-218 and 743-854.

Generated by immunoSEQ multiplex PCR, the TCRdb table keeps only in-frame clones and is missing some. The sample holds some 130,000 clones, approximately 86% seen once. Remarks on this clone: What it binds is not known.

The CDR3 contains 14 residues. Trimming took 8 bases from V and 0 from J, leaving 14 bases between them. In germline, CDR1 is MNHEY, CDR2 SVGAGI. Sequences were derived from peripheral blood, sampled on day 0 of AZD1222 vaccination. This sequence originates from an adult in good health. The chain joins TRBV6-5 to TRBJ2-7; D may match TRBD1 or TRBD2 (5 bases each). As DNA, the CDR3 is TGTGCCAGCGGTTCCGGGACCGGCTCCTACGAGCAGTACTTC. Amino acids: CASGSGTGSYEQYF.